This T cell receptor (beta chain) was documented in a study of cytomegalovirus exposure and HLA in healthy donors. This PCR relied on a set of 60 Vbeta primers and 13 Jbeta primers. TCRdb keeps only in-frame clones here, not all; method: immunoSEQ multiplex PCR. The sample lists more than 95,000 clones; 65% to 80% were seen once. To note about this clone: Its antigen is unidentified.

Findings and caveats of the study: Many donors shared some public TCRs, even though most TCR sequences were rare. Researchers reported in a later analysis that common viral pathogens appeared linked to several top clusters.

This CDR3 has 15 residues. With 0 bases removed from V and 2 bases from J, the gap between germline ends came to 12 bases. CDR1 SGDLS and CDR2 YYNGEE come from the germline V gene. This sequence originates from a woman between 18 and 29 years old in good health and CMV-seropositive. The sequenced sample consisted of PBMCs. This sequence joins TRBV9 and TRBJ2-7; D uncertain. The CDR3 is CASSVDPRTTYEQYF. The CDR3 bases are TGTGCCAGCAGCGTAGACCCTAGAACAACCTACGAGCAGTACTTC.